The 14 T cell receptor beta chains listed next were all sequenced from one sample in a study of Ad26.COV2.S vaccination and SARS-CoV-2 variants. Using immunoSEQ multiplex PCR, the repertoire was profiled, and TCRdb retains in-frame clones only, with some absent. The table has over 130,000 clones, roughly 90% seen once; the top ten hold approximately 5%. The sequencing used peripheral blood, collected after recovery from COVID-19. All receptors derive from a human donor who had recovered from COVID-19.

The chain joins TRBV28 to TRBJ2-7; 8 bases are a match to TRBD2. Germline assignment: CDR1 MDHEN and CDR2 SYDVKM. The CDR3 spans 15 residues. Trimming at V came to 5 bases and at J to 2 bases, leaving 8 bases not matched to a gene. In nucleotides, the CDR3 is TGTGCCAGCAGTAGTCCTAGCGGGTATACCTACGAGCAGTACTTC. Protein: CASSSPSGYTYEQYF.

The chain links TRBV28 to TRBJ1-2; D may be TRBD1 (6 bases). Per the germline V gene, CDR1 is MDHEN and CDR2 is SYDVKM. V lost 6 bases, J lost 8 bases, and 13 bases lay in between. The CDR3 length is 12 residues. The CDR3 region is CASRDSLRGYTF. The CDR3, as DNA: TGTGCCAGCAGGGACAGTCTACGAGGCTACACCTTC.

This chain joins TRBV6-2 or TRBV6-3 and TRBJ1-2; tentatively, D is TRBD1 (6 bases). CDR3 size: 16 residues. Trimming pared 0 bases from V and 0 bases from J, leaving 11 bases between. Looked up from germline, CDR1 is MNHEY and CDR2 is SVGEGT. The CDR3 region has the DNA TGTGCCAGCAGTTACTCAGGACAGAGTACTAACTATGGCTACACCTTC. This codes for CASSYSGQSTNYGYTF.

This chain connects TRBV15 to TRBJ2-6; the match to TRBD1 covers 7 bases. The CDR3 sequence is 14 residues long. Germline trimming cut 9 bases from V and 0 bases from J; bases unmatched to any gene: 2. The germline V gene has CDR1 LNHNV and CDR2 YYDKDF (reference sequence). The CDR3 DNA is TGTGCCACGTCAGGGGGCTCTGGGGCCAACGTCCTGACTTTC. Translating gives CATSGGSGANVLTF.

This clone is a singleton in its sample. The chain recombines TRBV5-6 with TRBJ1-1; possibly TRBD1 for D (5 bases). Trimming removed 4 bases at V and 1 base at J, with 14 bases between. Germline lookup yields CDR1 SGHDT and CDR2 YYEEEE. The CDR3 contains 15 residues. The CDR3 loop is CASSRGTSSNTEAFF. DNA of the CDR3: TGTGCCAGCAGCCGGGGGACCTCGTCGAACACTGAAGCTTTCTTT.

About this clone: The same CDR3 is also encoded by other DNA sequences in this sample. The chain is built from TRBV6-5 and TRBJ2-3; possibly TRBD2 for D (5 bases). V shed 8 bases and J shed 3 bases, with 12 bases lying between them. Germline V lookup: CDR1 MNHEY, CDR2 SVGAGI. The CDR3 is made up of 13 amino acids. The CDR3 DNA is TGTGCCAGCGAGGGAAAGGGTACAGATACGCAGTATTTT. Its translation is CASEGKGTDTQYF.

V and J are TRBV19 and TRBJ2-6; D is possibly TRBD1 (5 bases). Germline CDR1 is LNHDA and CDR2 is SQIVND (reference sequence). There are 16 residues in the CDR3. The germline V and J ends were trimmed by 4 bases and 3 bases, with 13 bases remaining between them. This CDR3 reads CASSTPQGSGANVLTF. The CDR3 DNA sequence: TGTGCCAGTAGTACCCCTCAGGGAAGTGGGGCCAACGTCCTGACTTTC. Supplemented by reference TRBV19 and TRBJ2-6, the full variable domain reads DGGITQSPKYLFRKEGQNVTLSCEQNLNHDAMYWYRQDPGQGLRLIYYSQIVNDFQKGDIAEGYSVSREKKESFPLTVTSAQKNPTAFYLCASSTPQGSGANVLTFGAGSRLTVL.

The J gene is TRBJ2-1, the V gene TRBV5-6; 12 nucleotides align to TRBD2. This CDR3 is built from 15 residues. Germline CDR1 SGHDT, CDR2 YYEEEE. With 3 bases clipped from V and 3 bases from J, the junction kept 1 base outside the gene matches. The DNA of the CDR3 is TGTGCCAGCAGCTCGGGACTAGCGGGCTACAATGAGCAGTTCTTC. The encoded protein is CASSSGLAGYNEQFF.

In its sample, this clone was seen once. V is TRBV9 and J is TRBJ2-2; no reliable D call. The germline gives CDR1 SGDLS, CDR2 YYNGEE. The ends were cut back, 4 bases at V and 5 bases at J, with 15 bases in the middle. The CDR3 spans 15 residues. DNA of the CDR3: TGTGCCAGCAGCAACTACACCCTGCTGACCGGGGAGCTGTTTTTT. It codes for CASSNYTLLTGELFF.

This sequence joins TRBV7-8 and TRBJ2-1, with TRBD1 matching over 12 bases. Looked up from germline, CDR1 is SGHVS and CDR2 is FQNEAQ. This CDR3 is 14 amino acids long. The V gene end was trimmed by 6 bases and the J gene end by 10 bases; junction bases not matched to a gene: 7. The CDR3 bases are TGTGCCAGCAGACGGGACAGGGGGCGGCAGGAGCAGTTCTTC. It is translated as CASRRDRGRQEQFF.

The chain joins TRBV28 to TRBJ2-5, with a weak D call TRBD2 (5 bases). Germline V CDR1 and CDR2: MDHEN, SYDVKM. The germline V and J ends were trimmed by 8 bases and 0 bases, with 10 bases remaining between them. The CDR3 contains 13 residues. CDR3 bases: TGTGCCAGCGGCTTCGGGGACCAAGAGACCCAGTACTTC. Amino acids: CASGFGDQETQYF.

This chain links TRBV30 with TRBJ1-1, with D hard to call. Germline V gene lookup returns CDR1 GTSNPN and CDR2 SVGIG (reference sequence). V was pared by 4 bases and J by 0 bases, with 9 bases between. CDR3 length: 13 residues. The DNA for the CDR3 is TGTGCCTGGAATCGGGGAATGAACACTGAAGCTTTCTTT. Its protein is CAWNRGMNTEAFF.

This chain connects TRBV7-2 to TRBJ1-1; D not certain. The V gene lost 2 bases and the J gene lost 2 bases, with 12 bases spanning the gap. This CDR3 region has 15 residues. The V gene's germline CDR1 is SGHTA and CDR2 FQGNSA. The CDR3 DNA is TGTGCCAGCAGCTTATCCAGGACGGTTAACACTGAAGCTTTCTTT. Protein sequence: CASSLSRTVNTEAFF.

V usage is TRBV9 and J usage is TRBJ1-4, with 8 bases aligning to TRBD1. Trimming removed 4 bases from V and 0 bases from J; junction bases left unmatched: 8. The germline gives CDR1 SGDLS, CDR2 YYNGEE. The CDR3 spans 17 residues. The CDR3 region has the DNA TGTGCCAGCAGCCCTCGGGACAGGCTTGCAACTAATGAAAAACTGTTTTTT. Encoded protein: CASSPRDRLATNEKLFF.